This T cell receptor (beta chain) is from a study of control samples from healthy donors and cancer patients. The CDR3 contains 17 residues. CDR1 and CDR2 (germline): SEHNR, FQNEAQ (reference sequence). V was trimmed by 1 base and J by 2 bases, leaving 16 bases between them. Repertoires were generated with immunoSEQ multiplex PCR, while TCRdb's copy carries only in-frame clones and drops some. The table has 150,000 or so clones, approximately 94% seen once. This chain uses TRBV7-9 with TRBJ2-3, with D uncertain. Sequencing used blood. This clonotype originated in a young man in good health. CDR3 region: CASSLEVVGSSTDTQYF. The CDR3 nucleotides are TGTGCCAGCAGCTTAGAGGTTGTTGGGTCTTCCACAGATACGCAGTATTTT.